This entry concerns a single T cell receptor beta chain. This record belongs to a study of blood T cell repertoires in COVID-19. Background on the study: Italy, Spain and the United States were the sources of the convalescent and acute COVID-19 samples. PBMCs, B-cell-depleted T cells, or T cells were the source of the cDNA or gDNA that made up the material.

TCRdb's copy holds only in-frame clones and misses some; the assay was immunoSEQ multiplex PCR. The sample carries over 200,000 clones, around 80% recorded once. Individuals aged roughly 18 to 95 years were recruited from 20 to 25 US areas. Cohort 3 donors counted as recovered after two negative PCRs, clearance, or resolved symptoms. The sample consisted of PBMCs or T cells enriched from blood (not recorded which). The sequence came from a man aged 55 to 70 who had recovered from COVID-19.

The CDR3 protein is CSASRQADEKLFF. The CDR3 DNA reads as TGCAGTGCTAGTAGGCAGGCTGATGAAAAACTGTTTTTT. This chain links TRBV20-1 with TRBJ1-4; no firm D call. Trimming shortened V by 3 bases and J by 6 bases, and 11 bases separated the two germline ends. CDR1 and CDR2 (germline): DFQATT, SNEGSKA (reference sequence). The CDR3 has 13 amino acids.